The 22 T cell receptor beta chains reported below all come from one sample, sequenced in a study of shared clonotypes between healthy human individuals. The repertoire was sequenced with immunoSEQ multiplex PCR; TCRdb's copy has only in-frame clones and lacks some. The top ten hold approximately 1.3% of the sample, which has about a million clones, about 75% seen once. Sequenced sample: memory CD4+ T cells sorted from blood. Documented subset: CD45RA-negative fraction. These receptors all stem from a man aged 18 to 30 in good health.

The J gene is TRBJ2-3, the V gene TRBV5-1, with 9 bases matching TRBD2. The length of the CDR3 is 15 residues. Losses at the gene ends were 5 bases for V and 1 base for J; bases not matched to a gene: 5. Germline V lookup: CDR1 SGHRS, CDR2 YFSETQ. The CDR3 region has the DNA TGCGCCAGCAGGGTAGCGGGGGACCGCACAGATACGCAGTATTTT. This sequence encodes CASRVAGDRTDTQYF.

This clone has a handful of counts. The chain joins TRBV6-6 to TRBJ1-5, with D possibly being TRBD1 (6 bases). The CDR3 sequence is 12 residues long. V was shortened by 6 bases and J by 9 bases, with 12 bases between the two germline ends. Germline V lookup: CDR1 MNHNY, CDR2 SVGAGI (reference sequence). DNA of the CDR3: TGTGCCAGCAGACGGCAGGGGCGGCCCCAGCATTTT. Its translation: CASRRQGRPQHF.

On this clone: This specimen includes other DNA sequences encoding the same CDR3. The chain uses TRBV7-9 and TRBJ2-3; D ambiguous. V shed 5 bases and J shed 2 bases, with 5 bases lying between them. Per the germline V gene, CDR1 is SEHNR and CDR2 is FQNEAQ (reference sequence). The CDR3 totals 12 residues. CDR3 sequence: CASSPYTDTQYF. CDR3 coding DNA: TGTGCCAGCAGCCCGTACACAGATACGCAGTATTTT.

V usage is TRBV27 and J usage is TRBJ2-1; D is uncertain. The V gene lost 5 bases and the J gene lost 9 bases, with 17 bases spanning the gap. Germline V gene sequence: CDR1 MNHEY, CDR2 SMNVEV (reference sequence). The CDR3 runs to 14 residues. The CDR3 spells CASSVEIIAGEQFF. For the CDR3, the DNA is TGTGCCAGCAGTGTTGAGATCATAGCTGGTGAGCAGTTCTTC.

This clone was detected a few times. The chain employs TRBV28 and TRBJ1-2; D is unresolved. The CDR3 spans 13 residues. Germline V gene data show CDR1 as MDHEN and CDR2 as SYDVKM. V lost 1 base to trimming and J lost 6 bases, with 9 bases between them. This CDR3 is CASSLFRKDGYTF. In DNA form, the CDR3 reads TGTGCCAGCAGTTTATTCAGGAAGGATGGCTACACCTTC.

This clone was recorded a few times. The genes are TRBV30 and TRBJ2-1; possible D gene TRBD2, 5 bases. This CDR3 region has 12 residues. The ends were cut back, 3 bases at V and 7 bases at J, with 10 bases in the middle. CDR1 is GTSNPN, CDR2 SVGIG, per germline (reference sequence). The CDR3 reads CAWRLAQNEQFF. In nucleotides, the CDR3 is TGTGCCTGGAGGCTAGCCCAGAATGAGCAGTTCTTC.

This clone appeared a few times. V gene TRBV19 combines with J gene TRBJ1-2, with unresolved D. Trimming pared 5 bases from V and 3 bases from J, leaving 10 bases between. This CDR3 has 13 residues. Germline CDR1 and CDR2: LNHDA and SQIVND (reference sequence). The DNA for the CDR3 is TGTGCCAGTAGTCTAGGCAGAGACTATGGCTACACCTTC. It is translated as CASSLGRDYGYTF.

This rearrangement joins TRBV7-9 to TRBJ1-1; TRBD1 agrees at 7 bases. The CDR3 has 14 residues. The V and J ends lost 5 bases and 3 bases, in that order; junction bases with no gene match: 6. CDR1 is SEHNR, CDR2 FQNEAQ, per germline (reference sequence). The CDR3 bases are TGTGCCAGCAGCCCCGACAGGGTATACACTGAAGCTTTCTTT. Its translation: CASSPDRVYTEAFF.

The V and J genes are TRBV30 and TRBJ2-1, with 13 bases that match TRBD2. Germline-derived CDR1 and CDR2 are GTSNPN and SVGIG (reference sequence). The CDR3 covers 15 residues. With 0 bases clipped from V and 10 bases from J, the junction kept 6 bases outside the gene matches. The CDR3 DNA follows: TGTGCCTGGAGTGTACTAGCGGGAGGGGTAGGAGAGCAGTTCTTC. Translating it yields CAWSVLAGGVGEQFF. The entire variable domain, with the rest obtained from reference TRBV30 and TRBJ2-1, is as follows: SQTIHQWPATLVQPVGSPLSLECTVEGTSNPNLYWYRQAAGRGLQLLFYSVGIGQISSEVPQNLSASRPQDRQFILSSKKLLLSDSGFYLCAWSVLAGGVGEQFFGPGTRLTVL.

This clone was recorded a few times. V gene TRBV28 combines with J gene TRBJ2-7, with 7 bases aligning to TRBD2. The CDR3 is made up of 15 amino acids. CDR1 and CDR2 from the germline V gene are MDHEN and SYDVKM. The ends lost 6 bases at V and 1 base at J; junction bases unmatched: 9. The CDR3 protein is CASSSIGGGSYEQYF. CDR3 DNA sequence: TGTGCCAGCAGCTCCATCGGCGGGGGTTCCTACGAGCAGTACTTC. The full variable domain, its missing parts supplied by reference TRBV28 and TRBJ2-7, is DVKVTQSSRYLVKRTGEKVFLECVQDMDHENMFWYRQDPGLGLRLIYFSYDVKMKEKGDIPEGYSVSREKKERFSLILESASTNQTSMYLCASSSIGGGSYEQYFGPGTRLTVT.

In nucleotides, the CDR3 is TGTGCCAGCAGTGTTGGGAGGATTCAATATGGCTACACCTTC. This sequence encodes CASSVGRIQYGYTF. This chain joins TRBV2 and TRBJ1-2; no clear D gene. V was cut by 4 bases and J by 5 bases, with 14 bases left in between. CDR1 and CDR2 from the germline V gene are SNHLY and FYNNEI. This CDR3 comprises 14 residues. The full variable domain, with the rest looked up from reference TRBV2 and TRBJ1-2, is EPEVTQTPSHQVTQMGQEVILRCVPISNHLYFYWYRQILGQKVEFLVSFYNNEISEKSEIFDDQFSVERPDGSNFTLKIRSTKLEDSAMYFCASSVGRIQYGYTFGSGTRLTVV.

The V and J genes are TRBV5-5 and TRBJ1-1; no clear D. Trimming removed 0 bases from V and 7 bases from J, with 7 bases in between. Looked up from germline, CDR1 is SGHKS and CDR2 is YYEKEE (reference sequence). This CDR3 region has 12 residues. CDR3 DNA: TGTGCCAGCAGCTTGGTGTCAGTTGAAGCTTTCTTT. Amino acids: CASSLVSVEAFF.

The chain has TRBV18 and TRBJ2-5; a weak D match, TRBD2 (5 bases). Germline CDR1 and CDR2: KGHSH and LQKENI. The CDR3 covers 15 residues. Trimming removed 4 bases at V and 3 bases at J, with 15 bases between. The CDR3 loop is CASSRRMYGEETQYF. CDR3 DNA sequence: TGTGCCAGCTCACGAAGGATGTACGGGGAAGAGACCCAGTACTTC. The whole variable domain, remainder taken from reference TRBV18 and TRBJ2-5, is NAGVMQNPRHLVRRRGQEARLRCSPMKGHSHVYWYRQLPEEGLKFMVYLQKENIIDESGMPKERFSAEFPKEGPSILRIQQVVRGDSAAYFCASSRRMYGEETQYFGPGTRLLVL.

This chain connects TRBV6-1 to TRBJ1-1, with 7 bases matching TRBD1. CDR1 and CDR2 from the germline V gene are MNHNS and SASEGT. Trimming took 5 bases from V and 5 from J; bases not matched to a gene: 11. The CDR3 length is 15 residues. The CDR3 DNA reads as TGTGCCAGCAGTTTACTCCGGGACAGATATACTGAAGCTTTCTTT. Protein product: CASSLLRDRYTEAFF.

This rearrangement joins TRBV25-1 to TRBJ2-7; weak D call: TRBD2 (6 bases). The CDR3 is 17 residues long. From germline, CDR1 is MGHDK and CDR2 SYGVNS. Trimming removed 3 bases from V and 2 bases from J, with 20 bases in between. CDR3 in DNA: TGTGCCAGCAGTGAGATACCAGCGGAGGGGTCTCCCTACGAGCAGTACTTC. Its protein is CASSEIPAEGSPYEQYF.

The CDR3 sequence: CASSLALGANSPLHF. The CDR3 region has the DNA TGTGCCAGCAGCTTGGCCCTGGGGGCCAATTCACCCCTCCACTTT. The chain combines TRBV5-5 with TRBJ1-6; a possible D gene is TRBD1 (6 bases). The CDR3 consists of 15 residues. From germline, CDR1 is SGHKS and CDR2 YYEKEE (reference sequence). The V end lost 0 bases, the J end lost 7 bases, and 11 bases lay between the germline ends.

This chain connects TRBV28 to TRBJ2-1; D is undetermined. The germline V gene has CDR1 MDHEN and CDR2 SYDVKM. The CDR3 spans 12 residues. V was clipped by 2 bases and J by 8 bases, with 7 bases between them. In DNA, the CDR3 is TGTGCCAGCAGTTTAGGTCGGGATGAGCAGTTCTTC. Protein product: CASSLGRDEQFF.

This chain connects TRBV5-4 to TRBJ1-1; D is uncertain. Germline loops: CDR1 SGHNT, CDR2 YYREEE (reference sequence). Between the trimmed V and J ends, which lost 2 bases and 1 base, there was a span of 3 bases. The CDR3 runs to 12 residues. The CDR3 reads CASSFGNTEAFF. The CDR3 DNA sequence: TGTGCCAGCAGCTTTGGGAACACTGAAGCTTTCTTT. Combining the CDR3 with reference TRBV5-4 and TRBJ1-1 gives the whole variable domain ETGVTQSPTHLIKTRGQQVTLRCSSQSGHNTVSWYQQALGQGPQFIFQYYREEENGRGNFPPRFSGLQFPNYSSELNVNALELDDSALYLCASSFGNTEAFFGQGTRLTVV.

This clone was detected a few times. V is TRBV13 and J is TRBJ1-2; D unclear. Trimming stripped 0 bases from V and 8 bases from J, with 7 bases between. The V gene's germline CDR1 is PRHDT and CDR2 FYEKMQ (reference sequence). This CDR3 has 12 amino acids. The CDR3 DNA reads TGTGCCAGCAGCTTAGGGGTCGGGGGCTACACCTTC. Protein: CASSLGVGGYTF.

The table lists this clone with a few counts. CDR3 loop: CASSLGSGNGYTF. The CDR3 DNA sequence: TGTGCCAGCAGCTTAGGCTCAGGGAATGGCTACACCTTC. The chain has TRBV11-1 and TRBJ1-2; TRBD1 is a possible D gene (5 bases). CDR3 size: 13 residues. Germline V lookup: CDR1 SGHAT, CDR2 FQDESV (reference sequence). The V end lost 1 base, the J end lost 6 bases, and 9 bases lay between the germline ends.

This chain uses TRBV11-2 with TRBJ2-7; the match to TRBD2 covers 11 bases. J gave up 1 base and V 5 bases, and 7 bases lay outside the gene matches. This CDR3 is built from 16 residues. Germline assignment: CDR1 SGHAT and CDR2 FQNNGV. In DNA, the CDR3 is TGTGCCAGCAGCCCCCTGGCTAGCGGGAGGTCCTACGAGCAGTACTTC. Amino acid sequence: CASSPLASGRSYEQYF.

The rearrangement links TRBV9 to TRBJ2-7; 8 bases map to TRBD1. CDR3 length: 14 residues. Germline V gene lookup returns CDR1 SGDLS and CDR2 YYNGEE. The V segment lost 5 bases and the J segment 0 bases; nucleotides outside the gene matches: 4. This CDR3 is CASSADRASYEQYF. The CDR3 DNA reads TGTGCCAGCAGTGCGGACAGGGCCTCCTACGAGCAGTACTTC.